A single sample gave rise to the 32 T cell receptor beta chains below, sequenced in a study of blood T cell repertoires in COVID-19. This table comes from immunoSEQ multiplex PCR, and its TCRdb copy is limited to in-frame clones, with some not included. The data show roughly 250,000 clones, roughly 83% seen once. The sequencing input was peripheral blood. The receptors here all came from a woman aged 45-60 years with acute or convalescent COVID-19.

The chain is built from TRBV11-3 and TRBJ1-6; D gene uncertain. Germline V lookup: CDR1 SGHNT, CDR2 YENEEA. CDR3 length equals 13 residues. V shed 4 bases and J shed 10 bases, with 11 bases lying between them. CDR3 sequence reads: CASSSIRGSPLHF. The CDR3 DNA sequence: TGTGCCAGCAGCTCCATCCGAGGCTCACCCCTCCACTTT.

This chain joins TRBV6-2 or TRBV6-3 and TRBJ2-5, with D tentatively TRBD1 (7 bases). Germline assignment: CDR1 MNHEY and CDR2 SVGEGT. This CDR3 spans 13 amino acids. Between the trimmed V and J ends, which lost 5 bases and 4 bases, there was a span of 11 bases. CDR3 region: CASSDREAETQYF. The CDR3 DNA reads as TGTGCCAGCAGTGACAGGGAGGCAGAGACCCAGTACTTC.

This chain connects TRBV7-8 to TRBJ2-1; D remains ambiguous. The length of the CDR3 is 17 residues. Germline V gene lookup returns CDR1 SGHVS and CDR2 FQNEAQ. V was pared by 8 bases and J by 0 bases, with 20 bases between. CDR3 bases: TGTGCCAGCTCAGCCGGGTCGGCGCTGAGCTCCTACAATGAGCAGTTCTTC. Its protein product is CASSAGSALSSYNEQFF.

This clone was observed a few times. The chain employs TRBV6-6 and TRBJ1-1; no definite D call. The CDR3 runs 15 residues. Between the trimmed V and J ends, which lost 4 bases and 3 bases, there was a span of 15 bases. The V gene's germline CDR1 is MNHNY and CDR2 SVGAGI (reference sequence). CDR3 in amino acids: CASSLMGGPDTEAFF. The CDR3 DNA sequence: TGTGCCAGCAGTTTAATGGGAGGGCCGGACACTGAAGCTTTCTTT.

The V and J genes are TRBV11-1 and TRBJ2-3, with TRBD2 matching over 9 bases. The CDR3 extends over 14 amino acids. The V gene's germline CDR1 is SGHAT and CDR2 FQDESV (reference sequence). V lost 4 bases and J lost 5; bases outside the gene matches: 4. CDR3 sequence reads: CASSWGLAVDTQYF. The CDR3 DNA reads as TGTGCCAGCAGCTGGGGACTAGCTGTAGATACGCAGTATTTT.

The rearrangement joins TRBV27 to TRBJ1-5, with D possibly TRBD1 on 6 matching bases. Trimming took 0 bases from V and 1 from J, leaving 10 bases between them. The CDR3 is 16 amino acids. Germline CDR1 reads MNHEY; CDR2 reads SMNVEV (reference sequence). CDR3 sequence reads: CASSLSWDISNQPQHF. The CDR3 DNA reads as TGTGCCAGCAGTTTATCCTGGGACATCAGCAATCAGCCCCAGCATTTT.

The V call is TRBV7-3, the J call TRBJ2-2; TRBD1 is a possible D gene (5 bases). The germline V and J ends were trimmed by 6 bases and 6 bases, with 11 bases remaining between them. This CDR3 is 13 amino acids long. From germline, CDR1 is SGHTA and CDR2 FQGTGA. CDR3 sequence reads: CASRSGIAGELFF. Written as DNA, the CDR3 is TGTGCCAGCAGATCAGGGATCGCCGGGGAGCTGTTTTTT.

The rearrangement uses TRBV4-3 and TRBJ1-3, with TRBD1 as a possible D gene (5 bases). The CDR3 is 15 residues long. V lost 2 bases, J lost 4 bases, and 12 bases lay in between. Germline values: CDR1 LGHNA, CDR2 YSLEER. DNA for the CDR3: TGCGCCAGCAGCCAACTCCGCGGGGACGGAAACACCATATATTTT. Residues: CASSQLRGDGNTIYF.

The chain recombines TRBV4-1 with TRBJ1-1; tentative D call: TRBD1 (5 bases). This CDR3 contains 15 residues. The germline V gene has CDR1 MGHRA and CDR2 YSYEKL. V gave up 3 bases and J gave up 7 bases, with 18 bases separating them. Written as DNA, the CDR3 is TGCGCCAGCAGCCATTTCTCGACGGCGGGGGGTGAAGCTTTCTTT. This gives the protein CASSHFSTAGGEAFF.

V gene TRBV28 combines with J gene TRBJ2-5; tentatively, D is TRBD1 (5 bases). This CDR3 is 14 amino acids long. The germline CDR1 and CDR2 sequences are MDHEN and SYDVKM. Trimming removed 5 bases from V and 7 bases from J, with 17 bases in between. CDR3 protein: CASSLSRGAGTQYF. The DNA for the CDR3 is TGTGCCAGCAGTCTTTCAAGGGGTGCTGGGACCCAGTACTTC.

This chain uses TRBV30 with TRBJ1-6; D is ambiguous. The CDR3 runs 11 residues. CDR1 and CDR2 from the germline V gene are GTSNPN and SVGIG (reference sequence). V dropped 1 base and J dropped 8 bases, with 3 bases sitting between them. The CDR3 sequence is CAWSADSPLHF. Written as DNA, the CDR3 is TGTGCCTGGAGTGCCGATTCACCCCTCCACTTT.

The chain uses TRBV2 and TRBJ2-3, with TRBD2 identical over 7 bases. J was trimmed by 3 bases and V by 3 bases; bases with no gene match: 6. The CDR3 is 15 amino acids. CDR1 and CDR2 from the germline V gene are SNHLY and FYNNEI. The CDR3 nucleotides read TGTGCCAGCAGTGATGACCGGGAGGAAACAGATACGCAGTATTTT. Residues: CASSDDREETDTQYF.

The V gene is TRBV19, the J gene TRBJ1-1; D possibly corresponds to TRBD1 (6 bases). This CDR3 spans 16 amino acids. V was trimmed by 3 bases and J by 0 bases, leaving 14 bases between them. Germline V gene sequence: CDR1 LNHDA, CDR2 SQIVND (reference sequence). This chain's CDR3 is CASSISGHGMNTEAFF. CDR3 bases: TGTGCCAGTAGTATCTCGGGACACGGTATGAACACTGAAGCTTTCTTT.

For this clone: Other DNA sequences within the sample encode an identical CDR3. The rearrangement uses TRBV30 and TRBJ1-1; D gene uncertain. The V end lost 1 base, the J end lost 1 base, and 7 bases lay between the germline ends. The CDR3 length is 13 residues. The germline gives CDR1 GTSNPN, CDR2 SVGIG (reference sequence). Here the CDR3 DNA reads TGTGCCTGGAGTGCAGGAGGGAACACTGAAGCTTTCTTT. This encodes CAWSAGGNTEAFF.

This clone has a handful of counts. The V gene is TRBV19, the J gene TRBJ1-1; D is unclear. V was clipped by 5 bases and J by 3 bases, with 10 bases between them. This CDR3 spans 13 amino acids. Per the germline V gene, CDR1 is LNHDA and CDR2 is SQIVND (reference sequence). The CDR3 reads CASSGGGYTEAFF. DNA for the CDR3: TGTGCCAGTAGTGGAGGAGGGTACACTGAAGCTTTCTTT. The variable domain in full, completed from reference TRBV19 and TRBJ1-1, reads DGGITQSPKYLFRKEGQNVTLSCEQNLNHDAMYWYRQDPGQGLRLIYYSQIVNDFQKGDIAEGYSVSREKKESFPLTVTSAQKNPTAFYLCASSGGGYTEAFFGQGTRLTVV.

This clone was picked up one time. This chain uses TRBV24-1 with TRBJ2-5; D unclear. CDR1 is KGHDR and CDR2 is SFDVKD in the germline V gene. V dropped 0 bases and J dropped 1 base, with 8 bases sitting between them. The CDR3 loop spans 15 amino acids. CDR3 in amino acids: CATSDLSGSQETQYF. CDR3 coding DNA: TGTGCCACCAGTGATTTGTCGGGTTCCCAAGAGACCCAGTACTTC.

The chain links TRBV11-3 to TRBJ2-1; 7 nucleotides align to TRBD2. Germline V gives CDR1 SGHNT, CDR2 YENEEA. This CDR3 is built from 16 residues. V lost 0 bases and J lost 6; bases outside the gene matches: 8. CDR3 region: CASSLEGLADFNEQFF. CDR3 in DNA: TGTGCCAGCAGCTTAGAGGGGCTAGCGGACTTCAATGAGCAGTTCTTC.

The J gene is TRBJ2-7, the V gene TRBV15, with D possibly matching TRBD1 (6 bases). V shed 5 bases and J shed 1 base, with 9 bases lying between them. This CDR3 has 13 residues. In germline, CDR1 is LNHNV, CDR2 YYDKDF (reference sequence). CDR3 nucleotide sequence: TGTGCCACCAGCGTCGGACAGTCCTACGAGCAGTACTTC. Its translation is CATSVGQSYEQYF.

The CDR3 loop is CASSQLPGMGIEAFF. The CDR3 nucleotides are TGTGCCAGCAGTCAGTTACCGGGGATGGGTATCGAAGCTTTCTTT. The chain employs TRBV6-5 and TRBJ1-1; D is unclear. Germline assignment: CDR1 MNHEY and CDR2 SVGAGI. The ends were cut back, 5 bases at V and 8 bases at J, with 21 bases in the middle. The CDR3 has 15 residues.

V is TRBV11-2 and J is TRBJ2-1; 7 bases match TRBD2. The junction had 5 bases not matched to a gene; V was cut back by 0 bases and J by 6 bases. Germline V CDR1 and CDR2: SGHAT, FQNNGV. The CDR3 totals 15 residues. The CDR3 sequence: CASSLEPSGVNEQFF. CDR3 in DNA: TGTGCCAGCAGCTTAGAGCCCAGCGGGGTCAATGAGCAGTTCTTC. Combining the CDR3 with reference TRBV11-2 and TRBJ2-1 gives the whole variable domain EAGVAQSPRYKIIEKRQSVAFWCNPISGHATLYWYQQILGQGPKLLIQFQNNGVVDDSQLPKDRFSAERLKGVDSTLKIQPAKLEDSAVYLCASSLEPSGVNEQFFGPGTRLTVL.

The chain combines TRBV4-1 with TRBJ1-6, with 7 nucleotides matching TRBD1. Germline V gene lookup returns CDR1 MGHRA and CDR2 YSYEKL. V was pared by 2 bases and J by 0 bases, with 7 bases of the junction left unmatched. CDR3 length: 18 amino acids. This CDR3 reads CASSQREQGSSYNSPLHF. In DNA form, the CDR3 reads TGCGCCAGCAGCCAACGTGAACAGGGGAGCTCCTATAATTCACCCCTCCACTTT.

J is TRBJ1-4 and V is TRBV4-3; D is undetermined. Trimming shortened V by 0 bases and J by 7 bases, and 6 bases separated the two germline ends. The CDR3 is 13 amino acids. Germline V gene data show CDR1 as LGHNA and CDR2 as YSLEER. The CDR3 DNA sequence: TGCGCCAGCAGCCAAGAACTTACTGAAAAACTGTTTTTT. Its translation is CASSQELTEKLFF.

The chain links TRBV19 to TRBJ2-1; TRBD1 agrees at 7 bases. CDR1 LNHDA and CDR2 SQIVND come from the germline V gene (reference sequence). This CDR3 is built from 18 residues. The V gene end was trimmed by 3 bases and the J gene end by 0 bases; junction bases not matched to a gene: 11. The DNA for the CDR3 is TGTGCCAGTAGTATTATACTCAGCAGGGGGAGCTCCTACAATGAGCAGTTCTTC. Amino acids: CASSIILSRGSSYNEQFF.

The chain combines TRBV6-2 or TRBV6-3 with TRBJ2-7; perhaps TRBD2 as D (5 bases). This CDR3 has 16 amino acids. Trimming shortened V by 0 bases and J by 0 bases, and 12 bases separated the two germline ends. CDR1 is MNHEY, CDR2 SVGEGT, per germline. The CDR3 bases are TGTGCCAGCAGTTACTCGCGGGTTGGGAACTCCTACGAGCAGTACTTC. Amino acids: CASSYSRVGNSYEQYF.

In its sample, this clone was seen once. The gene calls are TRBV5-1 and TRBJ2-1; D unclear. Trimming took off 3 bases at V and 11 bases at J, with 18 bases between the two ends. The CDR3 has 14 residues. Germline V gives CDR1 SGHRS, CDR2 YFSETQ. The CDR3 protein is CASSSAQSSLQQFF. CDR3 sequence (DNA): TGCGCCAGCAGCTCGGCTCAGTCTAGTCTCCAGCAGTTCTTC.

The CDR3 DNA sequence: TGTGCCATCAGTGACCTCGGGAGTAAAGGGTCCAATGAGCAGTTCTTC. Translation gives CAISDLGSKGSNEQFF. The V gene is TRBV10-3, the J gene TRBJ2-1; D is perhaps TRBD2 (6 bases). Germline V lookup: CDR1 ENHRY, CDR2 SYGVKD. The CDR3 is 16 residues long. Deletions cut 3 bases from V and 6 bases from J, with 18 bases between.

The rearrangement links TRBV6-2 or TRBV6-3 to TRBJ2-3, with 11 bases that match TRBD2. This CDR3 contains 16 residues. Germline V gene data show CDR1 as MNHEY and CDR2 as SVGEGT. J gave up 3 bases and V 2 bases, and 4 bases lay outside the gene matches. CDR3 region: CASSYRASGGTDTQYF. The CDR3 DNA is TGTGCCAGCAGTTACCGCGCTAGCGGGGGGACAGATACGCAGTATTTT.

The chain joins TRBV3-1 (or the pseudogene TRBV3-2) to TRBJ2-5, with 11 bases lining up with TRBD1. Germline V gene lookup returns CDR1 LGHDT and CDR2 YNNKEL (reference sequence). The CDR3 covers 15 residues. After removal of 4 bases from V and 5 bases from J, the junction contained 6 bases not matched to a gene. The CDR3 DNA follows: TGTGCCAGCAGCCCCTGGACAGGGGGCGGTGAGACCCAGTACTTC. Amino acid sequence: CASSPWTGGGETQYF.

This clone was picked up a small number of times. At one of its ends the junction is not consistent with the germline gene, which may arise from a read error. V and J are TRBV7-8 and TRBJ2-5; D ambiguous. CDR1 SGHVS and CDR2 FQNEAQ come from the germline V gene. This CDR3 has 13 amino acids. The CDR3, as DNA: TGTGCCAGCAGCTTAGGACACCAGGAGACCCAGTACTTC. It is translated as CASSLGHQETQYF.

The genes are TRBV5-1 and TRBJ2-2; unclear D gene. The germline gives CDR1 SGHRS, CDR2 YFSETQ. The V gene lost 3 bases and the J gene lost 3 bases, with 12 bases spanning the gap. The CDR3 runs to 15 residues. CDR3 loop: CASSSVSVYTGELFF. The DNA of the CDR3 is TGCGCCAGCAGCTCGGTGAGCGTGTACACCGGGGAGCTGTTTTTT. The complete variable domain, with remaining parts taken from reference TRBV5-1 and TRBJ2-2, reads KAGVTQTPRYLIKTRGQQVTLSCSPISGHRSVSWYQQTPGQGLQFLFEYFSETQRNKGNFPGRFSGRQFSNSRSEMNVSTLELGDSALYLCASSSVSVYTGELFFGEGSRLTVL.

The chain couples TRBV3-1 (or the pseudogene TRBV3-2) to TRBJ1-5, with D unclear. Germline assignment: CDR1 LGHDT and CDR2 YNNKEL (reference sequence). The CDR3 spans 13 residues. Between the trimmed V and J ends, which lost 5 bases and 3 bases, there was a span of 8 bases. For the CDR3, the DNA is TGTGCCAGCAGCTACAGAATCAATCAGCCCCAGCATTTT. Amino acids: CASSYRINQPQHF.

This clone was detected once. The V and J genes are TRBV7-9 and TRBJ2-2, with 10 bases identical to TRBD1. The CDR3 contains 16 residues. Germline V gives CDR1 SEHNR, CDR2 FQNEAQ (reference sequence). With 5 bases clipped from V and 7 bases from J, the junction kept 10 bases outside the gene matches. CDR3 in amino acids: CASSPPTGGHGGELFF. The CDR3 DNA is TGTGCCAGCAGCCCACCGACAGGGGGCCATGGCGGGGAGCTGTTTTTT.